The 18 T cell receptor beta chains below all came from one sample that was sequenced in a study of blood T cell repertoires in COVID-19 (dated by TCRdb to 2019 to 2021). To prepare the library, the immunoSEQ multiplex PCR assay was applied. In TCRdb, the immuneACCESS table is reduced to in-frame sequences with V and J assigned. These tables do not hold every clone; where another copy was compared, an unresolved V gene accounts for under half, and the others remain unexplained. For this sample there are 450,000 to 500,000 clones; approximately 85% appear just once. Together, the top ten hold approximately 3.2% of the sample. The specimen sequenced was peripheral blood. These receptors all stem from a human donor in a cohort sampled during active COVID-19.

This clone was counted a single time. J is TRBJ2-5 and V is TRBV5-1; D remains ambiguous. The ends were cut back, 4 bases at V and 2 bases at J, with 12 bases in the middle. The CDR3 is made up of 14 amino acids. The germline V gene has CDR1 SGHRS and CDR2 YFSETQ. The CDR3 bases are TGCGCCAGCAGCCCCCCCGGGTCGCAAGAGACCCAGTACTTC. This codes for CASSPPGSQETQYF.

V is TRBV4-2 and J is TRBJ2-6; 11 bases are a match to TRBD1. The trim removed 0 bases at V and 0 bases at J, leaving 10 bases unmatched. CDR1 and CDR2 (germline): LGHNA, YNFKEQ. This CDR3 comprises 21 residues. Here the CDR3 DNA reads TGTGCCAGCAGCCAAGAAACCGGGACAGGGGGTTCTTTCTCTGGGGCCAACGTCCTGACTTTC. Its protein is CASSQETGTGGSFSGANVLTF.

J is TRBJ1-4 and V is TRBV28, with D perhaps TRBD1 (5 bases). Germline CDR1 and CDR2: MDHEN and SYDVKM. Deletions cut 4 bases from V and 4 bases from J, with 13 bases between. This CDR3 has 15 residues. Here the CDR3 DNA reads TGTGCCAGCAGTTCGAAGACAGCGAGTAATGAAAAACTGTTTTTT. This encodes CASSSKTASNEKLFF.

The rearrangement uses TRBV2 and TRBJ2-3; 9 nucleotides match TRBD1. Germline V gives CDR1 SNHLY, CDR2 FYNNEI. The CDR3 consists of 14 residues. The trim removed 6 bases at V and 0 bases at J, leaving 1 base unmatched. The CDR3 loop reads CASRDRGSTDTQYF. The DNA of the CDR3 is TGTGCCAGCAGAGACAGGGGGAGCACAGATACGCAGTATTTT.

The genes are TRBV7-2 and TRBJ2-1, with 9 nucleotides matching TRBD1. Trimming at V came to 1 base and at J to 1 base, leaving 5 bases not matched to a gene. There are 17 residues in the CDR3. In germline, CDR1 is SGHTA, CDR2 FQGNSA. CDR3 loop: CASSLEQGARSYNEQFF. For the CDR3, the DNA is TGTGCCAGCAGCTTAGAACAGGGGGCTCGATCCTACAATGAGCAGTTCTTC.

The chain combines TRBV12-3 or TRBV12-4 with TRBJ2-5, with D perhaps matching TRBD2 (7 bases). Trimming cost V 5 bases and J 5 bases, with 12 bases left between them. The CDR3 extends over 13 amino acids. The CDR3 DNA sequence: TGTGCCAGCAGTCCCCGGGGGGCGGAGACCCAGTACTTC. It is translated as CASSPRGAETQYF.

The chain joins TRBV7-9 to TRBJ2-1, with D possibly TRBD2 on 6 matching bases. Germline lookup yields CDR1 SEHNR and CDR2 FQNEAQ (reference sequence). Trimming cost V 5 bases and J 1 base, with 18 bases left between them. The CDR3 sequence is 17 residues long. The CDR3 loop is CASSRVGGSRSYNEQFF. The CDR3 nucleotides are TGTGCCAGCAGCCGGGTGGGGGGTAGTAGGTCCTACAATGAGCAGTTCTTC.

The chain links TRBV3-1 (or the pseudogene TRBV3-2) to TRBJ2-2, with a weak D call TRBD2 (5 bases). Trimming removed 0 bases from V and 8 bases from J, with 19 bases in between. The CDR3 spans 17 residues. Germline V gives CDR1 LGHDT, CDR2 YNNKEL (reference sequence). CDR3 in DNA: TGTGCCAGCAGCCAAGATTTGCGAGCGGTCAAGGCTGGGGAGCTGTTTTTT. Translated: CASSQDLRAVKAGELFF.

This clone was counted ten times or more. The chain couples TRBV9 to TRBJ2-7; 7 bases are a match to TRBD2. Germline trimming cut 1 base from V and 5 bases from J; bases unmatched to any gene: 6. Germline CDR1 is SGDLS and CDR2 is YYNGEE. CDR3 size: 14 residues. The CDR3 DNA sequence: TGTGCCAGCAGCGTACGTTGGGAGGGGAACGAGCAGTACTTC. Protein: CASSVRWEGNEQYF.

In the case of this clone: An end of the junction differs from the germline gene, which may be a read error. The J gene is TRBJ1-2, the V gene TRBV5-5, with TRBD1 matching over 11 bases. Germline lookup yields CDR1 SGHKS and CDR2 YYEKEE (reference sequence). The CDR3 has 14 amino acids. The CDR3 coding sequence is TGTACCAGCAGCCCGGGACAGGGGGATAGGGGCTACACCTTC. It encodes CTSSPGQGDRGYTF. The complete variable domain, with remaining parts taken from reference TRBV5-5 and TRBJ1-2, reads DAGVTQSPTHLIKTRGQQVTLRCSPISGHKSVSWYQQVLGQGPQFIFQYYEKEERGRGNFPDRFSARQFPNYSSELNVNALLLGDSALYLCTSSPGQGDRGYTFGSGTRLTVV.

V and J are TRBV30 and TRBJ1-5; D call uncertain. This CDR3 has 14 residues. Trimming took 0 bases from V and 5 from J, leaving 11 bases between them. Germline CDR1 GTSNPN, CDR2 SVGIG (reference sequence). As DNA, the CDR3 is TGTGCCTGGAGTGTAACCGGCCGGGATCAGCCCCAGCATTTT. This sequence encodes CAWSVTGRDQPQHF.

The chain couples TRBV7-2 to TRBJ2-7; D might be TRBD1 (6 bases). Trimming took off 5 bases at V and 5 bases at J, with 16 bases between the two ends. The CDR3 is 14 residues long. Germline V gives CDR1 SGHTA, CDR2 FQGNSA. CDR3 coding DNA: TGTGCCAGCAGCCGCCCGAGGGGGTTCGACGAGCAGTACTTC. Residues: CASSRPRGFDEQYF.

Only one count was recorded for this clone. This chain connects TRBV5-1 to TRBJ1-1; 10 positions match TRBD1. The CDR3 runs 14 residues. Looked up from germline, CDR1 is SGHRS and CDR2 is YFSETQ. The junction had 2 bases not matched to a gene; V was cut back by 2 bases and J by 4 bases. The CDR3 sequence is CASSFRDRGTEAFF. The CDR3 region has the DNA TGCGCCAGCAGCTTCCGGGACAGGGGCACTGAAGCTTTCTTT. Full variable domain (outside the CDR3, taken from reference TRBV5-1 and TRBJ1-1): KAGVTQTPRYLIKTRGQQVTLSCSPISGHRSVSWYQQTPGQGLQFLFEYFSETQRNKGNFPGRFSGRQFSNSRSEMNVSTLELGDSALYLCASSFRDRGTEAFFGQGTRLTVV.

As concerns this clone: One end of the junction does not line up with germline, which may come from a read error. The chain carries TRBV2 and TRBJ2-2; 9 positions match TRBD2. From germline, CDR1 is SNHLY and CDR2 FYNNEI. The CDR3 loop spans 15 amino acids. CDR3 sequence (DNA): TGTGCCAGCAGAGAAGGGACTAGCTACACCGGGGAGCTGTTTTTT. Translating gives CASREGTSYTGELFF. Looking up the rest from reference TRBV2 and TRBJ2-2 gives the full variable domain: EPEVTQTPSHQVTQMGQEVILRCVPISNHLYFYWYRQILGQKVEFLVSFYNNEISEKSEIFDDQFSVERPDGSNFTLKIRSTKLEDSAMYFCASREGTSYTGELFFGEGSRLTVL.

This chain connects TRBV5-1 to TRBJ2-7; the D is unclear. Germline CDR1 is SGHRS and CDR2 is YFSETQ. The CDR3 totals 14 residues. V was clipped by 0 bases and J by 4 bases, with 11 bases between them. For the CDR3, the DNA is TGCGCCAGCAGCTTGGTCCGGTCCGGTTACGAGCAGTACTTC. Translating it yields CASSLVRSGYEQYF. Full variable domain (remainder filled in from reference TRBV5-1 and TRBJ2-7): KAGVTQTPRYLIKTRGQQVTLSCSPISGHRSVSWYQQTPGQGLQFLFEYFSETQRNKGNFPGRFSGRQFSNSRSEMNVSTLELGDSALYLCASSLVRSGYEQYFGPGTRLTVT.

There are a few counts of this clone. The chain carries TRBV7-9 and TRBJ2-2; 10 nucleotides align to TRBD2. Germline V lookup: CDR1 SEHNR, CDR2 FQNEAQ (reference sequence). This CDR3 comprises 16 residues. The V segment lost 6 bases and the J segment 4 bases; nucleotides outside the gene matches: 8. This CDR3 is CASSFEVAGGTGELFF. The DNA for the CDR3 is TGTGCCAGCAGTTTTGAAGTAGCGGGAGGCACCGGGGAGCTGTTTTTT.

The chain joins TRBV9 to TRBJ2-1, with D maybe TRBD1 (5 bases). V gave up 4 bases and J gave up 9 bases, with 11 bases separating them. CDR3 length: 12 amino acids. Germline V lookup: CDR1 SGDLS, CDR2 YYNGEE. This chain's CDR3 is CASSPGHAEQFF. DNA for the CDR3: TGTGCCAGCAGCCCAGGACATGCTGAGCAGTTCTTC.

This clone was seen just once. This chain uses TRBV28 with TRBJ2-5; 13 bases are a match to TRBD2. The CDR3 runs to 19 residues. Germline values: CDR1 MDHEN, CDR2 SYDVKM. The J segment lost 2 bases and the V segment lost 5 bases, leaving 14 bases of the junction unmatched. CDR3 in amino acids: CASSLRTSGSLFTQETQYF. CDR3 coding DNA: TGTGCCAGCAGTCTCCGGACTAGCGGGAGTTTGTTTACACAAGAGACCCAGTACTTC.